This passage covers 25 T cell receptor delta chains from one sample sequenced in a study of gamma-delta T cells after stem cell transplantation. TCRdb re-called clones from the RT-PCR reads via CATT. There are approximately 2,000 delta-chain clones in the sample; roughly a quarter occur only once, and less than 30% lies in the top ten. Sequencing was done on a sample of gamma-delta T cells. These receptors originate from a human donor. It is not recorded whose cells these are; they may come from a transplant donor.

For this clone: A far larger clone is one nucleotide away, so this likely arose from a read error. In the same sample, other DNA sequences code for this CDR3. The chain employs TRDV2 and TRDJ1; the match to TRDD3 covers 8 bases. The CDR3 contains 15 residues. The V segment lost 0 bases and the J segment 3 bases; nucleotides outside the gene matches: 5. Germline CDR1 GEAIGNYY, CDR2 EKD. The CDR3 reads CACDTLGDTSDKLIF. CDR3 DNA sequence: TGTGCCTGTGACACCCTAGGGGATACTTCCGATAAACTCATCTTT.

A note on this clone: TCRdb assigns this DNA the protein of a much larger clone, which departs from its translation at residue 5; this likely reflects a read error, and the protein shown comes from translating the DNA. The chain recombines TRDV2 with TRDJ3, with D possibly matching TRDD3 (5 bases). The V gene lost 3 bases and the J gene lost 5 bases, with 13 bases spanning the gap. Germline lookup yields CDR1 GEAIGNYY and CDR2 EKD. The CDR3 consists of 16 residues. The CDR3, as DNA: TGTGCCTGTGACGCCGCTGGGAACGGGGACACCCGACAGATGTTTTTC. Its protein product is CACDAAGNGDTRQMFF.

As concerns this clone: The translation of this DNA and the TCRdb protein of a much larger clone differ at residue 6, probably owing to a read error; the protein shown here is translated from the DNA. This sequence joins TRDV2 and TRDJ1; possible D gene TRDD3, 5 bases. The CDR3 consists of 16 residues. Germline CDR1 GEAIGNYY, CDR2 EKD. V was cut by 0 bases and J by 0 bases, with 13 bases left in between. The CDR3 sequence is CACDTAGELYTDKLIF. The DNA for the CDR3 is TGTGCCTGTGACACCGCCGGGGAACTGTACACCGATAAACTCATCTTT.

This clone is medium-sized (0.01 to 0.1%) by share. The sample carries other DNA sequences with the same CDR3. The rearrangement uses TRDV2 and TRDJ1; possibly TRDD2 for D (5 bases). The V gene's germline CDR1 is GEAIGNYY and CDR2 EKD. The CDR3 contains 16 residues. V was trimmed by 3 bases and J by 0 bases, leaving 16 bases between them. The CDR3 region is CACDSLRGTYTDKLIF. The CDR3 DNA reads TGTGCCTGTGACTCCCTACGGGGTACATACACCGATAAACTCATCTTT.

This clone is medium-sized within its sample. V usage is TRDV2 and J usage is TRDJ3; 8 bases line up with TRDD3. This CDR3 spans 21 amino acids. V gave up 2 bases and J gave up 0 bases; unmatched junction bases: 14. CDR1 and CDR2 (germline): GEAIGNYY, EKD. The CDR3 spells CACDILGGTKASSWDTRQMFF. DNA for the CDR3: TGTGCCTGTGACATACTGGGGGGGACAAAGGCGAGCTCCTGGGACACCCGACAGATGTTTTTC.

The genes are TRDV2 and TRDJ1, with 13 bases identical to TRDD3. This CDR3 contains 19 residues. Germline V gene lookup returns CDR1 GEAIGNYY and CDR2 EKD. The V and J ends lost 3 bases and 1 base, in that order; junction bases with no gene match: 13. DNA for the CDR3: TGTGCCTGTGACCCTGTACTGGGGGATACGCTCGGGGCCACCGATAAACTCATCTTT. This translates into CACDPVLGDTLGATDKLIF.

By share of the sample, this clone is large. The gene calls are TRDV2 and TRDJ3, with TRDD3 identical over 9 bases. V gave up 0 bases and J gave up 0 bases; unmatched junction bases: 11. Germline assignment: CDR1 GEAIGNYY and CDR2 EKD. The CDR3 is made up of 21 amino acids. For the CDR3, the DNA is TGTGCCTGTGACACCATGGAACTGGGGGAAAGAACCTCCTGGGACACCCGACAGATGTTTTTC. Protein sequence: CACDTMELGERTSWDTRQMFF.

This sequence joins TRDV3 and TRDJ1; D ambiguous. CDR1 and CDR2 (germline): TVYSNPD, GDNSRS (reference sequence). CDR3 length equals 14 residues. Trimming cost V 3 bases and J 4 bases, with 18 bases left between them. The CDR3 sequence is CAFLNGNEDDKLIF. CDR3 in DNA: TGTGCCTTCCTAAACGGGAATGAGGACGATAAACTCATCTTT.

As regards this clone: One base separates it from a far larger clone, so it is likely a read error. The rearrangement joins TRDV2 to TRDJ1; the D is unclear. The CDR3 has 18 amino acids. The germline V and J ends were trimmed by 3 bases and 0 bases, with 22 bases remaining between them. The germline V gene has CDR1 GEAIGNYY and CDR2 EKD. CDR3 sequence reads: CACDALLTPNSYTDKLIF. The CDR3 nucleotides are TGTGCCTGTGACGCCCTGCTGACACCGAATTCATACACCGATAAACTCATCTTT.

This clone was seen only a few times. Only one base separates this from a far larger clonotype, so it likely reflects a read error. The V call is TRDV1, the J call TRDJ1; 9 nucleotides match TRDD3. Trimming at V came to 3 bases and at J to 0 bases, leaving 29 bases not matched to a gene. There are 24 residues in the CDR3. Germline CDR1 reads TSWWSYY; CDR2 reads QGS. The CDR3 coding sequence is TGTGCTCTTGGGGACTTTCCTACGAACATACCTATACTGGGGGAGATCAGGCACACCGATAAACTCATCTTT. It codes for CALGDFPTNIPILGEIRHTDKLIF.

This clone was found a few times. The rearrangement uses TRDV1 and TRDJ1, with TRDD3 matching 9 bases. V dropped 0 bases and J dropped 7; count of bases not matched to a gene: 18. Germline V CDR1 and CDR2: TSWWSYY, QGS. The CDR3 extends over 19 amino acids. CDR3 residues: CALGELAPTWGIPHVKLIF. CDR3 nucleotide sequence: TGTGCTCTTGGGGAACTAGCCCCTACCTGGGGGATTCCTCATGTTAAACTCATCTTT.

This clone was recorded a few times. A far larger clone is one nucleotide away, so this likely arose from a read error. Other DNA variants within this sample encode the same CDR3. The CDR3 sequence is CACDTIPTPGGLLPYTDKLIF. In nucleotides, the CDR3 is TGTGCCTGTGACACAATTCCTACGCCTGGGGGGCTCCTACCGTACACCGATAAACTCATCTTT. The chain uses TRDV2 and TRDJ1; D could derive from TRDD2 or TRDD3 (7 bases each). Germline CDR1 reads GEAIGNYY; CDR2 reads EKD. The CDR3 is made up of 21 amino acids. Trimming pared 1 base from V and 0 bases from J, leaving 29 bases between.

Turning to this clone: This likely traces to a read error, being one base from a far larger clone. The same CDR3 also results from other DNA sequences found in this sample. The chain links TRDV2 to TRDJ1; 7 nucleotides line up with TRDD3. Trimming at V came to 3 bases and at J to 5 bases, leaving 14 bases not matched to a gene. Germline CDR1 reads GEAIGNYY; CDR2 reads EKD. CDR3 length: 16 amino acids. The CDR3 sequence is CACDFLEGYAGDKLIF. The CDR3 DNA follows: TGTGCCTGTGACTTCTTGGAAGGATACGCGGGGGATAAACTCATCTTT.

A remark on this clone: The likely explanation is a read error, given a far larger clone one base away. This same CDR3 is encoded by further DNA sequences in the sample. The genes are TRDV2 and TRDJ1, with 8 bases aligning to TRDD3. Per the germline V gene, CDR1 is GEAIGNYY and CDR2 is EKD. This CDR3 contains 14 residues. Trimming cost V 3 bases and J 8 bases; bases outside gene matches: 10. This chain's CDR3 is CACDALTGGLKLIF. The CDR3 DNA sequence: TGTGCCTGTGACGCTCTAACTGGGGGTTTAAAACTCATCTTT.

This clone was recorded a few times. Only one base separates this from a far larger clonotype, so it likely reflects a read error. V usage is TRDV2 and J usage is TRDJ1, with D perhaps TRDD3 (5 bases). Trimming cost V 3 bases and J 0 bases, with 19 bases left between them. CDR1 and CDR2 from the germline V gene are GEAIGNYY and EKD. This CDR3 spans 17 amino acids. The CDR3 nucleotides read TGTGCCTGTGACTCGGTCGCGGGGGCCCAGTACACCGATAAACTCATCTTT. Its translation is CACDSVAGAQYTDKLIF.

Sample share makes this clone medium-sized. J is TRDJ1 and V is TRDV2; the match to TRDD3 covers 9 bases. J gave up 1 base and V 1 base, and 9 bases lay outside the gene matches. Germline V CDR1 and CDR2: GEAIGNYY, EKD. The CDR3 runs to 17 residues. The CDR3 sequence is CACDTLVAGGFTDKLIF. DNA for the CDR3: TGTGCCTGTGACACTCTTGTCGCTGGGGGATTCACCGATAAACTCATCTTT.

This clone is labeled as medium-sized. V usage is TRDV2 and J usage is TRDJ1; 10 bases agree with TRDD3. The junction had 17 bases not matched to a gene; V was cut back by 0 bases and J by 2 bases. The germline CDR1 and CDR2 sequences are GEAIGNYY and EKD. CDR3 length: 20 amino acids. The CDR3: CACDTVVVGDTPRLTDKLIF. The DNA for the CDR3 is TGTGCCTGTGACACCGTAGTGGTGGGGGATACTCCCCGCCTGACCGATAAACTCATCTTT.

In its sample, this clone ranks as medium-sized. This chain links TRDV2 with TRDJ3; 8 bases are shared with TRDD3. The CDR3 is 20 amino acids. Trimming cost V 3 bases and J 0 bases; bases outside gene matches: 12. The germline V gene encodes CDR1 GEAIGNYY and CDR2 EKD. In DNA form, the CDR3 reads TGTGCCTGTGACTCTTCTACTGGGGGCCCTCTCTCCTGGGACACCCGACAGATGTTTTTC. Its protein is CACDSSTGGPLSWDTRQMFF.

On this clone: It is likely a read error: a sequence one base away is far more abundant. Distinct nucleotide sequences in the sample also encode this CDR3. The CDR3: CACDGLRTDKLIF. The CDR3 nucleotides read TGTGCCTGTGACGGATTACGGACTGATAAACTCATCTTT. The rearrangement uses TRDV2 and TRDJ1; D is unclear. The CDR3 has 13 residues. The ends were cut back, 3 bases at V and 5 bases at J, with 12 bases in the middle. CDR1 and CDR2 (germline): GEAIGNYY, EKD.

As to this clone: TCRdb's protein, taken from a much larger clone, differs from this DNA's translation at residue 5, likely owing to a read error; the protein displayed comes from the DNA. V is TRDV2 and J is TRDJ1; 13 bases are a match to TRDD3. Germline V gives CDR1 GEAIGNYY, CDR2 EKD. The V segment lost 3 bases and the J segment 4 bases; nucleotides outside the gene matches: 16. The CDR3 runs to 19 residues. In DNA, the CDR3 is TGTGCCTGTGACGCGGTACTGGGGGATACGCGAGCCGCGGACGATAAACTCATCTTT. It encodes CACDAVLGDTRAADDKLIF.

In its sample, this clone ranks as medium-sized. The CDR3 region is CACDTVGGYHFTDKLIF. CDR3 sequence (DNA): TGTGCCTGTGACACCGTTGGGGGATACCACTTCACCGATAAACTCATCTTT. V is TRDV2 and J is TRDJ1, with 10 positions matching TRDD3. V lost 0 bases to trimming and J lost 1 base; unmatched junction nucleotides: 7. The length of the CDR3 is 17 residues. Per germline, CDR1 GEAIGNYY and CDR2 EKD.

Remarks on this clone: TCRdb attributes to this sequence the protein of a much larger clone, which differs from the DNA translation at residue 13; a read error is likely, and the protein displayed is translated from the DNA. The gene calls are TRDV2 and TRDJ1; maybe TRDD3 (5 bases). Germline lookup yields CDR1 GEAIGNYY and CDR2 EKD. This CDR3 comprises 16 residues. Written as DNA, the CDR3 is TGTGCCTGTGACACAGTTGGATATGGGAGGACCGATAACCTCATCTTT. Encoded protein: CACDTVGYGRTDNLIF.

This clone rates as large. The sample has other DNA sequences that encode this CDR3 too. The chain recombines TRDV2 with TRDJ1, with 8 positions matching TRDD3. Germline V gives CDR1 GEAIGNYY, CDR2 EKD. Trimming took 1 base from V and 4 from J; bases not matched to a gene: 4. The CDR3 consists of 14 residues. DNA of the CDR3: TGTGCCTGTGACACACTAACTGGGGGCGATAAACTCATCTTT. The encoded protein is CACDTLTGGDKLIF.

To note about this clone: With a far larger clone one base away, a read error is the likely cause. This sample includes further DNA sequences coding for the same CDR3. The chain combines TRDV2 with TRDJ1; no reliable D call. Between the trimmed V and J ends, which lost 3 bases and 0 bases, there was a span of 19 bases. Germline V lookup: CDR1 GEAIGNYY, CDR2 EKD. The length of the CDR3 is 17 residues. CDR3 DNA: TGTGCCTGTGACTCGGTCGTAGGGGCCCAGTACACCGATAAACTCATCTTT. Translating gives CACDSVVGAQYTDKLIF.

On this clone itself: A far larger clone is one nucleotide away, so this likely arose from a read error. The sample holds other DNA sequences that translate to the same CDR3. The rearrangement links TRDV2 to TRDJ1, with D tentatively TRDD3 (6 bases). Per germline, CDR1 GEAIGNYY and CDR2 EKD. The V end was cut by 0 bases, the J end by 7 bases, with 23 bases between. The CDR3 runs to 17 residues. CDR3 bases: TGTGCCTGTGACACCTTCGTTTCAGAGGGTTTGGGGGGTAAACTCATCTTT. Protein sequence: CACDTFVSEGLGGKLIF.